The 23 T cell receptor beta chains below all came from one sample that was sequenced in a study of shared clonotypes between healthy human individuals. Naive CD8 isolation took CD45RO-negative cells positively selected for CCR7 and excluded terminally differentiated effector memory CD45RA+ cells. The data were produced by immunoSEQ multiplex PCR, yet TCRdb's version contains in-frame clones alone and is incomplete. This table holds over 2,000,000 clones, around 95% found once. The sequencing input was naive CD8+ T cells from PBMCs. These receptors were taken from a man aged 18 to 30 in good health. Some clones in this sample may be carry-over from other donors' samples.

The genes are TRBV4-1 and TRBJ1-1; D is unclear. The CDR3 loop spans 14 amino acids. V dropped 1 base and J dropped 2 bases, with 8 bases sitting between them. Per the germline V gene, CDR1 is MGHRA and CDR2 is YSYEKL. The chain's CDR3 is CASSQVQLNTEAFF. The CDR3 coding sequence is TGCGCCAGCAGCCAAGTTCAGCTAAACACTGAAGCTTTCTTT.

The chain combines TRBV29-1 with TRBJ1-2; no clear D gene. Trimming shortened V by 0 bases and J by 8 bases, and 16 bases separated the two germline ends. The germline CDR1 and CDR2 sequences are SQVTM and ANQGSEA. The CDR3 sequence is 14 residues long. The chain's CDR3 is CSVEDPAVLGGYTF. As DNA, the CDR3 is TGCAGCGTTGAAGATCCGGCAGTTCTGGGGGGCTACACCTTC.

Regarding this clone: The sample contains more than one DNA sequence encoding this CDR3. The rearrangement links TRBV27 to TRBJ1-4; D perhaps matches TRBD1 (6 bases). Germline V gene data show CDR1 as MNHEY and CDR2 as SMNVEV (reference sequence). Trimming cost V 5 bases and J 0 bases, with 10 bases left between them. CDR3 length: 15 amino acids. This CDR3 is CASSPWTATNEKLFF. CDR3 DNA sequence: TGTGCCAGCAGTCCTTGGACAGCAACTAATGAAAAACTGTTTTTT.

The genes are TRBV7-9 and TRBJ2-4; possible D gene TRBD2, 5 bases. The CDR3 extends over 14 amino acids. The germline V gene has CDR1 SEHNR and CDR2 FQNEAQ (reference sequence). Trimming stripped 2 bases from V and 6 bases from J, with 11 bases between. DNA of the CDR3: TGTGCCAGCAGCTTATCGGGGTGGGGAAACATTCAGTACTTC. Translated: CASSLSGWGNIQYF.

The chain joins TRBV6-6 to TRBJ2-7, with 9 positions matching TRBD1. The germline V gene has CDR1 MNHNY and CDR2 SVGAGI (reference sequence). There are 16 residues in the CDR3. J lost 4 bases, V lost 6 bases, and 13 bases had no gene match. In DNA form, the CDR3 reads TGTGCCAGCAGGTCCTCCACGGGACAGGGTCTATACGAGCAGTACTTC. This encodes CASRSSTGQGLYEQYF.

The rearrangement joins TRBV5-4 to TRBJ2-7, with unresolved D. The V end lost 2 bases, the J end lost 3 bases, and 9 bases lay between the germline ends. CDR3 length: 13 amino acids. CDR1 SGHNT and CDR2 YYREEE come from the germline V gene (reference sequence). CDR3 nucleotides: TGTGCCAGCAGCTTTGATGGGAACTACGAGCAGTACTTC. It codes for CASSFDGNYEQYF.

As for this clone: Other DNA variants within this sample encode the same CDR3. V is TRBV27 and J is TRBJ1-5, with a possible D match to TRBD1 (5 bases). The CDR3 spans 15 residues. Germline-derived CDR1 and CDR2 are MNHEY and SMNVEV (reference sequence). V was clipped by 3 bases and J by 3 bases, with 12 bases between them. This chain's CDR3 is CASSLLGVSNQPQHF. For the CDR3, the DNA is TGTGCCAGCAGTTTGCTAGGGGTATCCAATCAGCCCCAGCATTTT.

V and J are TRBV7-9 and TRBJ2-7; D may be TRBD2 (6 bases). CDR1 is SEHNR, CDR2 FQNEAQ, per germline (reference sequence). The germline V and J ends were trimmed by 3 bases and 3 bases, with 12 bases remaining between them. This CDR3 has 14 amino acids. CDR3 sequence: CASSLLGGSYEQYF. The CDR3 DNA sequence: TGTGCCAGCAGCTTGTTAGGAGGGAGCTACGAGCAGTACTTC. Variable domain in full (rest from reference TRBV7-9 and TRBJ2-7): DTGVSQNPRHKITKRGQNVTFRCDPISEHNRLYWYRQTLGQGPEFLTYFQNEAQLEKSRLLSDRFSAERPKGSFSTLEIQRTEQGDSAMYLCASSLLGGSYEQYFGPGTRLTVT.

The J gene is TRBJ2-1, the V gene TRBV7-6; the match to TRBD2 covers 9 bases. The V gene end was trimmed by 3 bases and the J gene end by 6 bases; junction bases not matched to a gene: 6. CDR1 and CDR2 (germline): SGHVS, FNYEAQ. The CDR3 is 15 residues long. The CDR3 region has the DNA TGTGCCAGCAGCTTGAGCGGGAGGCCGGGCAATGAGCAGTTCTTC. Protein product: CASSLSGRPGNEQFF. Full variable domain (remainder filled in from reference TRBV7-6 and TRBJ2-1): GAGVSQSPRYKVTKRGQDVALRCDPISGHVSLYWYRQALGQGPEFLTYFNYEAQQDKSGLPNDRFSAERPEGSISTLTIQRTEQRDSAMYRCASSLSGRPGNEQFFGPGTRLTVL.

This chain joins TRBV27 and TRBJ1-2, with D perhaps TRBD1 (5 bases). The CDR3 has 15 residues. In germline, CDR1 is MNHEY, CDR2 SMNVEV (reference sequence). The V and J ends lost 5 bases and 0 bases respectively, with 13 bases between them. In DNA form, the CDR3 reads TGTGCCAGCAGTGCCAGGGTATCGACTAACTATGGCTACACCTTC. Amino acid sequence: CASSARVSTNYGYTF.

The rearrangement uses TRBV10-1 and TRBJ2-7, with no clear D. Germline lookup yields CDR1 WNHNN and CDR2 SYGVQD (reference sequence). The CDR3 consists of 12 residues. V shed 0 bases and J shed 11 bases, with 11 bases lying between them. In DNA, the CDR3 is TGCGCCAGCAGTGAGTCCGGCGGCGTCGAGTACTTC. It translates to CASSESGGVEYF.

The genes are TRBV29-1 and TRBJ2-1; D may be TRBD2 (6 bases). This CDR3 contains 14 residues. Germline lookup yields CDR1 SQVTM and CDR2 ANQGSEA. Deletions cut 4 bases from V and 7 bases from J, with 17 bases between. In DNA form, the CDR3 reads TGCAGCGTTGTAGGCGGGACGGCGGGAAATGAGCAGTTCTTC. This encodes CSVVGGTAGNEQFF.

The chain has TRBV6-5 and TRBJ2-1; 8 nucleotides align to TRBD2. CDR1 is MNHEY, CDR2 SVGAGI, per germline. The length of the CDR3 is 14 residues. The trim removed 6 bases at V and 9 bases at J, leaving 10 bases unmatched. CDR3 region: CASSVSGIGGEQFF. Written as DNA, the CDR3 is TGTGCCAGCAGCGTTAGCGGGATTGGGGGTGAGCAGTTCTTC.

The chain has TRBV14 and TRBJ2-1; TRBD2 agrees at 10 bases. The CDR3 contains 13 residues. Germline V lookup: CDR1 SGHDN, CDR2 FVKESK. The J segment lost 7 bases and the V segment lost 8 bases, leaving 5 bases of the junction unmatched. As DNA, the CDR3 is TGTGCCAGCCGGCTAGCGGGAGAGAATGAGCAGTTCTTC. It translates to CASRLAGENEQFF.

The gene calls are TRBV6-5 and TRBJ1-5; no definite D call. Trimming removed 0 bases from V and 2 bases from J, with 11 bases in between. The CDR3 length is 16 residues. The germline CDR1 and CDR2 sequences are MNHEY and SVGAGI. CDR3 amino acids: CASSYSPDPGNQPQHF. The CDR3 DNA follows: TGTGCCAGCAGTTACTCCCCGGACCCAGGCAATCAGCCCCAGCATTTT.

CDR3 sequence (DNA): TGTGCCAGCAGCCAAAGACTAGCGGACAAAAACAATGAGCAGTTCTTC. Translating gives CASSQRLADKNNEQFF. V usage is TRBV14 and J usage is TRBJ2-1, with 9 bases fitting TRBD2. V dropped 2 bases and J dropped 5; count of bases not matched to a gene: 7. Germline CDR1 and CDR2: SGHDN and FVKESK. This CDR3 has 16 residues.

This CDR3 is CASSMGLAEYPYNEQFF. The CDR3 DNA reads as TGTGCCAGTAGTATGGGACTAGCGGAGTATCCCTACAATGAGCAGTTCTTC. J is TRBJ2-1 and V is TRBV19, with 11 bases aligning to TRBD2. This CDR3 is 17 amino acids long. Germline CDR1 is LNHDA and CDR2 is SQIVND (reference sequence). J was trimmed by 2 bases and V by 3 bases; bases with no gene match: 6.

V is TRBV7-9 and J is TRBJ1-1; D uncertain. Germline V gene lookup returns CDR1 SEHNR and CDR2 FQNEAQ (reference sequence). The CDR3 consists of 14 residues. The germline V and J ends were trimmed by 5 bases and 1 base, with 11 bases remaining between them. CDR3 sequence: CASSHPLGNTEAFF. The CDR3 DNA follows: TGTGCCAGCAGCCATCCTCTCGGGAACACTGAAGCTTTCTTT.

The chain joins TRBV5-6 to TRBJ2-1; 9 nucleotides line up with TRBD2. Germline CDR1 and CDR2: SGHDT and YYEEEE. The CDR3 has 15 residues. The J segment lost 7 bases and the V segment lost 4 bases, leaving 9 bases of the junction unmatched. As DNA, the CDR3 is TGTGCCAGCAGCCGGCCGGCGGGAGGGGGAAATGAGCAGTTCTTC. Translation gives CASSRPAGGGNEQFF.

In DNA, the CDR3 is TGCGCCAGCAGCCAAGTTTTCGGGGAGCAGTACTTC. Its protein product is CASSQVFGEQYF. The gene calls are TRBV4-1 and TRBJ2-7; unclear D gene. V was trimmed by 1 base and J by 7 bases, leaving 8 bases between them. Germline values: CDR1 MGHRA, CDR2 YSYEKL. The CDR3 spans 12 residues.

This rearrangement joins TRBV28 to TRBJ2-7; D is possibly TRBD1 (6 bases). The V end was cut by 3 bases, the J end by 7 bases, with 16 bases between. Germline loops: CDR1 MDHEN, CDR2 SYDVKM. This CDR3 has 14 amino acids. The CDR3, as DNA: TGTGCCAGCAGTTTTATTCCGGGACATAGTGAGCAGTACTTC. This encodes CASSFIPGHSEQYF.

This chain connects TRBV6-1 to TRBJ2-5; TRBD1 aligns across 10 bases. The germline gives CDR1 MNHNS, CDR2 SASEGT. This CDR3 has 14 amino acids. Unmatched junction bases numbered 11, after V lost 11 bases and J lost 5 bases. CDR3 protein: CAATGGGSDETQYF. The CDR3 nucleotides are TGTGCCGCGACAGGGGGCGGTTCAGATGAGACCCAGTACTTC.

Remarks on this clone: The same CDR3 can be traced to other DNA sequences in this sample. The chain couples TRBV6-5 to TRBJ2-7; 10 nucleotides match TRBD1. Trimming at V came to 0 bases and at J to 4 bases, leaving 3 bases not matched to a gene. There are 15 residues in the CDR3. Per germline, CDR1 MNHEY and CDR2 SVGAGI. The CDR3 loop reads CASSYSTGGFYEQYF. CDR3 nucleotide sequence: TGTGCCAGCAGTTACTCGACAGGGGGCTTTTACGAGCAGTACTTC.